Listed below are T cell receptor beta chains from one sample, sequenced in a study of cytomegalovirus exposure and HLA in healthy donors. The repertoire was sequenced with immunoSEQ multiplex PCR; TCRdb's copy has only in-frame clones and lacks some. The data show over 130,000 clones, over 65% seen once. The sequenced sample was PBMCs. The receptors shown here come from a woman in her twenties or thirties in good health and CMV-seronegative. The CDR3 runs from the conserved cysteine through the conserved F or W. The D gene is left open where the match is weak. A clone size is listed for some rows: how often the clone was seen (once, few, many), or a class if it is expanded.

CDR3 length	V gene	D gene	J gene	clone size	CDR3 DNA	CDR3 protein
15	TRBV28	-	TRBJ2-3	-	TGTGCCAGCAGTTTGGCAGGGGCTAGCACAGATACGCAGTATTTT	CASSLAGASTDTQYF
15	TRBV9	-	TRBJ2-2	-	TGTGCCAGCAGCCCTCGGTGGGGGCGCACCGGGGAGCTATTTTTT	CASSPRWGRTGELFF
15	TRBV19	TRBD1	TRBJ2-3	-	TGTGCCAGTAGTATAGAGACAGGGCCGACAGATACGCAGTATTTT	CASSIETGPTDTQYF
17	TRBV4-2	-	TRBJ2-5	once	TGTGCCAGCAGCCTCGGGGGAGGGGGGAACAGCCAAGAGACCCAGTACTTC	CASSLGGGGNSQETQYF
14	TRBV27	TRBD1	TRBJ2-7	-	TGTGCCAGCAGTTTATGGGGACAGGCCTACGAGCAGTACTTC	CASSLWGQAYEQYF
13	TRBV29-1	-	TRBJ1-2	-	TGCAGCGCCCGAACTCGGGGAAACTATGGCTACACCTTC	CSARTRGNYGYTF
14	TRBV2	-	TRBJ2-1	-	TGTGCCAGCAGTGTAACATGGCCCTACAATGAGCAGTTCTTC	CASSVTWPYNEQFF
15	TRBV27	-	TRBJ2-1	-	TGTGCCAGCAGTCACACAGGTCAGGCGGGGAATGAGCAGTTCTTC	CASSHTGQAGNEQFF
15	TRBV6-4	TRBD1	TRBJ2-3	-	TGTGCCAGCAGTGATAGGACAGGGGGCGCAGATACGCAGTATTTT	CASSDRTGGADTQYF
15	TRBV29-1	TRBD2	TRBJ2-3	-	TGCAGCGTCCTAGGGATTAGCGGGGCCGAGGATACGCAGTATTTT	CSVLGISGAEDTQYF
18	TRBV4-2	TRBD2	TRBJ2-7	-	TGTGCCAGCAGCCAACGGAGGGTCCTAGCGGGAGAGTGGTACGAGCAGTACTTC	CASSQRRVLAGEWYEQYF
13	TRBV18	TRBD1	TRBJ1-2	many	TGTGCCAGCTCACGGGACAGTTCAAATGGCTACACCTTC	CASSRDSSNGYTF
17	TRBV5-8	-	TRBJ2-1	-	TGTGCCAGCAGCTTGGTTGGAATATTGGACGGAGGTCGTGAGCAGTTCTTC	CASSLVGILDGGREQFF
14	TRBV27	-	TRBJ2-4	-	TGTGCCAGCAGTTTATTGGGACTTAGAGGCATTCAGTACTTC	CASSLLGLRGIQYF
13	TRBV28	-	TRBJ1-1	few	TGTGCCAGCAGTTTCTCGGTGAACACTGAAGCTTTCTTT	CASSFSVNTEAFF
13	TRBV5-1	-	TRBJ1-1	-	TGCGCCAGCAGCTTGTCAGGACAAGCTGAAGCTTTCTTT	CASSLSGQAEAFF
16	TRBV6-5	-	TRBJ2-7	-	TGTGCCAGCAGTTACTCCGCGGGACGATACTCCTACGAGCAGTACTTC	CASSYSAGRYSYEQYF
14	TRBV6-6	TRBD1	TRBJ1-3	-	TGTGCCAGCAGACAGGGACAGGGAGGAAACACCATATATTTT	CASRQGQGGNTIYF
15	TRBV9	-	TRBJ1-4	few	TGTGCCAGCACTTTTGCCAGACAGCAGAATGAAAAACTGTTTTTT	CASTFARQQNEKLFF
14	TRBV30	-	TRBJ2-7	-	TGTGCCTGGAGGAGAGGTCCGGGGACCTACGAGCAGTACTTC	CAWRRGPGTYEQYF
15	TRBV5-4	-	TRBJ1-3	-	TGTGCCAGCAGCTCGAAGACAGACTCTGGAAACACCATATATTTT	CASSSKTDSGNTIYF
14	TRBV18	-	TRBJ2-3	once	TGTGCCAGCTCACCCGCGACTAGCACAGATACGCAGTATTTT	CASSPATSTDTQYF
14	TRBV2	-	TRBJ1-2	-	TGTGCCAGCAGCGGGGTCGGACAGTTCTATGGCTACACCTTC	CASSGVGQFYGYTF
14	TRBV28	TRBD1	TRBJ1-1	-	TGTGCCAGCAGTTTATGGGACAGGGGCGCTGAAGCTTTCTTT	CASSLWDRGAEAFF
15	TRBV18	-	TRBJ1-5	few	TGTGCCAGCTCACCGGGGGGTGATAGCAATCAGCCCCAGCATTTT	CASSPGGDSNQPQHF
12	TRBV6-5	-	TRBJ1-5	-	TGTGCCAGCAATTCAGGAGGTCAGCCCCAGCATTTT	CASNSGGQPQHF
15	TRBV4-1	TRBD1	TRBJ1-3	-	TGCGCCAGCAGCCAAGTCCCAGGGGGTGGAAACACCATATATTTT	CASSQVPGGGNTIYF
13	TRBV5-8	-	TRBJ2-1	few	TGTGCCAGCAGGGGGAGGGGGATCAATGAGCAGTTCTTC	CASRGRGINEQFF
16	TRBV6-1	TRBD1	TRBJ1-6	-	TGTGCCAGCAGTGAAATCGGACAGGGCGATAATTCACCCCTCCACTTT	CASSEIGQGDNSPLHF
16	TRBV27	TRBD2	TRBJ2-7	-	TGTGCCAGCAGTTTAGGCGGGGGACGCTACTCCTACGAGCAGTACTTC	CASSLGGGRYSYEQYF
16	TRBV28	TRBD2	TRBJ2-1	-	TGTGCCAGCAGTTTAAGCCCCCTAGCGGCCTACAATGAGCAGTTCTTC	CASSLSPLAAYNEQFF
15	TRBV5-4	-	TRBJ1-1	-	TGTGCCAGCAGCTTGGTCGGGGGGCTGAGCACTGAAGCTTTCTTT	CASSLVGGLSTEAFF
12	TRBV6-1	-	TRBJ2-3	few	TGTGCCAGCGCGACGGGGATAGATACGCAGTATTTT	CASATGIDTQYF
17	TRBV2	TRBD2	TRBJ2-1	-	TGTGCCAGCATTAGGACTAGCGGGTTGGGGAATTACAATGAGCAGTTCTTC	CASIRTSGLGNYNEQFF
17	TRBV7-2	TRBD1	TRBJ1-5	-	TGTGCCAGCAGCTTAGGAGGGGGCAGCCGGAGCAATCAGCCCCAGCATTTT	CASSLGGGSRSNQPQHF
14	TRBV9	TRBD2	TRBJ2-3	-	TGTGCCAGCAGCGTATGGGGGGGGACAGATACGCAGTATTTT	CASSVWGGTDTQYF
11	TRBV9	-	TRBJ2-2	-	TGTGCCGGAGATAACACCGGGGAGCTGTTTTTT	CAGDNTGELFF
13	TRBV6-1	-	TRBJ1-2	-	TGTGCCAGCAGTGAATGGGAAGGGGGTGGCTACACCTTC	CASSEWEGGGYTF
13	TRBV6-1	-	TRBJ1-1	-	TGTGCCACGAGCAGGTCCATGAACACTGAAGCTTTCTTT	CATSRSMNTEAFF
13	TRBV28	-	TRBJ2-2	-	TGTGCCAGCAGTCGACAAGACACCGGGGAGCTGTTTTTT	CASSRQDTGELFF
13	TRBV28	TRBD2	TRBJ2-7	-	TGTGCCTTGCAGGGCGGGGGATCCTACGAGCAGTACTTC	CALQGGGSYEQYF
15	TRBV7-8	TRBD1	TRBJ1-1	-	TGTGCCAGCAGCTTAGCGGACAGGGAGAACACTGAAGCTTTCTTT	CASSLADRENTEAFF
16	TRBV2	-	TRBJ2-2	-	TGTGCCAGCAGTGAGTTAGGGACAACGAACACCGGGGAGCTGTTTTTT	CASSELGTTNTGELFF
12	TRBV6-1	-	TRBJ1-1	few	TGTGCCAGCAGAGACTGGAACACTGAAGCTTTCTTT	CASRDWNTEAFF
15	TRBV4-2	-	TRBJ1-3	-	TGTGCCAGCAGCCAAGTTAACATCGAAAGAAACACCATATATTTT	CASSQVNIERNTIYF
17	TRBV5-1	TRBD2	TRBJ2-3	few	TGCGCCAGCAGCTTGGAGGGACTAGCGGGGGATACAGATACGCAGTATTTT	CASSLEGLAGDTDTQYF
16	TRBV21-1	-	TRBJ2-3	-	TGTGCCAGCAGCAAGCTCGCGGGAGTGGGCCCAGATACGCAGTATTTT	CASSKLAGVGPDTQYF
17	TRBV28	-	TRBJ2-5	few	TGTGCCAGCAATTCCCGGTCGACTGGAGTCCTCCAAGAGACCCAGTACTTC	CASNSRSTGVLQETQYF
15	TRBV5-4	TRBD1	TRBJ1-2	once	TGTGCCAGCAGGCTAGGGACAGAGACTAACTATGGCTACACCTTC	CASRLGTETNYGYTF
14	TRBV11-1	-	TRBJ2-2	-	TGTGCCAGCAGCTTAGGGCAGGGTAGGCGGGAGCTGTTTTTT	CASSLGQGRRELFF
16	TRBV9	-	TRBJ2-3	-	TGTGCCAGCAGCCCCTGGACAGAGGTGTGGGGAGATACGCAGTATTTT	CASSPWTEVWGDTQYF
16	TRBV7-8	TRBD1	TRBJ2-7	-	TGTGCCAGCAGCCTCGATCATTCAGGACAGGGGTACGAGCAGTACTTC	CASSLDHSGQGYEQYF
14	TRBV5-1	-	TRBJ2-3	-	TGCGCCAGCAGCATATTACAGGGTACAGATACGCAGTATTTT	CASSILQGTDTQYF